The 15 T cell receptor beta chains presented below share a single source sample, sequenced in a study of blood T cell repertoires in COVID-19. Method: immunoSEQ multiplex PCR; TCRdb's copy keeps in-frame clones and lacks some. The table has about 160,000 clones, roughly 86% seen once. Sequenced input: peripheral blood. These receptors were taken from a man aged 40-49 years who had recovered from COVID-19.

V and J are TRBV6-5 and TRBJ2-7; 10 nucleotides align to TRBD1. This CDR3 is 15 amino acids long. Germline CDR1 reads MNHEY; CDR2 reads SVGAGI. J was trimmed by 6 bases and V by 5 bases; bases with no gene match: 10. The CDR3 protein is CASSLHGTGVVEQYF. The CDR3 DNA sequence: TGTGCCAGCAGTCTACACGGGACAGGGGTGGTCGAGCAGTACTTC.

The chain joins TRBV27 to TRBJ1-6; 7 positions agree with TRBD1. V lost 6 bases, J lost 11 bases, and 7 bases stayed unmatched. The CDR3 is made up of 13 amino acids. Germline CDR1 is MNHEY and CDR2 is SMNVEV (reference sequence). CDR3 sequence (DNA): TGTGCCAGCAGAGGACAGGCTTGGGCACCCCTCCACTTT. Encoded protein: CASRGQAWAPLHF.

The chain carries TRBV9 and TRBJ1-2, with D tentatively TRBD1 (6 bases). CDR1 is SGDLS and CDR2 is YYNGEE in the germline V gene. V was clipped by 3 bases and J by 1 base, with 16 bases between them. CDR3 length: 16 residues. CDR3 residues: CASSGEGQKDNYGYTF. DNA of the CDR3: TGTGCCAGCAGCGGAGAAGGACAGAAAGATAACTATGGCTACACCTTC.

The chain couples TRBV7-3 to TRBJ2-1; 7 bases agree with TRBD1. CDR3 length: 17 amino acids. From germline, CDR1 is SGHTA and CDR2 FQGTGA. J was trimmed by 9 bases and V by 2 bases; bases with no gene match: 16. The CDR3 here is CASSLAVGDSGVSEQFF. The CDR3 nucleotides read TGTGCCAGCAGCTTAGCAGTAGGGGACAGTGGGGTAAGTGAGCAGTTCTTC. The full variable domain, with the rest looked up from reference TRBV7-3 and TRBJ2-1, is GAGVSQTPSNKVTEKGKYVELRCDPISGHTALYWYRQSLGQGPEFLIYFQGTGAADDSGLPNDRFFAVRPEGSVSTLKIQRTERGDSAVYLCASSLAVGDSGVSEQFFGPGTRLTVL.

The chain joins TRBV6-2 or TRBV6-3 to TRBJ1-1; D is perhaps TRBD1 (6 bases). Looked up from germline, CDR1 is MNHEY and CDR2 is SVGEGT. The CDR3 spans 13 residues. V shed 5 bases and J shed 8 bases, with 15 bases lying between them. The CDR3 DNA follows: TGTGCCAGCAGTCGTACAGGGAGCCTAGAAGCTTTCTTT. Its translation is CASSRTGSLEAFF.

J is TRBJ1-4 and V is TRBV27; D is unresolved. Trimming took 3 bases from V and 8 from J, leaving 10 bases between them. CDR3 length equals 13 residues. The V gene's germline CDR1 is MNHEY and CDR2 SMNVEV (reference sequence). As DNA, the CDR3 is TGTGCCAGCAGTTTTATTTCCAGGGAAAAACTGTTTTTT. Translated: CASSFISREKLFF. The complete variable domain, with remaining parts taken from reference TRBV27 and TRBJ1-4, reads EAQVTQNPRYLITVTGKKLTVTCSQNMNHEYMSWYRQDPGLGLRQIYYSMNVEVTDKGDVPEGYKVSRKEKRNFPLILESPSPNQTSLYFCASSFISREKLFFGSGTQLSVL.

This clone was found a few times. CDR3 bases: TGTGCCGGGCAGGCAGGTAATTCACCCCTCCACTTT. Translated: CAGQAGNSPLHF. The V and J genes are TRBV27 and TRBJ1-6; D remains unclear. Germline values: CDR1 MNHEY, CDR2 SMNVEV (reference sequence). The CDR3 spans 12 residues. Deletions cut 11 bases from V and 6 bases from J, with 11 bases between.

The CDR3, as DNA: TGTGCCAGCTTTGGGGGGGCGGCGTCCGAGCAGTACTTC. Protein: CASFGGAASEQYF. The chain carries TRBV5-6 and TRBJ2-7; the D gene is possibly TRBD2 (7 bases). Per germline, CDR1 SGHDT and CDR2 YYEEEE. The CDR3 is made up of 13 amino acids. Trimming took off 7 bases at V and 6 bases at J, with 17 bases between the two ends.

The chain employs TRBV2 and TRBJ1-4, with D possibly matching TRBD1 (6 bases). This CDR3 contains 13 residues. V lost 8 bases and J 8 bases, leaving 15 bases between the germline ends. Germline V CDR1 and CDR2: SNHLY, FYNNEI. CDR3 residues: CASDKGHREKLFF. DNA for the CDR3: TGTGCCAGCGATAAGGGACATAGGGAAAAACTGTTTTTT. Full variable domain (rest looked up from reference TRBV2 and TRBJ1-4): EPEVTQTPSHQVTQMGQEVILRCVPISNHLYFYWYRQILGQKVEFLVSFYNNEISEKSEIFDDQFSVERPDGSNFTLKIRSTKLEDSAMYFCASDKGHREKLFFGSGTQLSVL.

The CDR3 loop reads CASSYDRAAKNIQYF. The CDR3 DNA is TGTGCCAGCAGTTATGACAGGGCCGCCAAAAACATTCAGTACTTC. V gene TRBV6-6 combines with J gene TRBJ2-4; 7 positions match TRBD1. CDR3 length: 15 residues. The J segment lost 1 base and the V segment lost 3 bases, leaving 3 bases of the junction unmatched. Per germline, CDR1 MNHNY and CDR2 SVGAGI (reference sequence).

CDR3 protein: CASSPPGLLLAEQETQYF. The DNA for the CDR3 is TGTGCCAGCAGCCCACCAGGTCTTCTACTAGCGGAACAAGAGACCCAGTACTTC. This chain joins TRBV7-9 and TRBJ2-5; 8 nucleotides agree with TRBD2. Germline lookup yields CDR1 SEHNR and CDR2 FQNEAQ (reference sequence). Unmatched junction bases numbered 16, after V lost 5 bases and J lost 2 bases. This CDR3 has 18 amino acids.

The chain joins TRBV12-1 to TRBJ2-3; the tabulated D call, TRBD1, remains unverified against the DNA. TRBV12-1 is designated a pseudogene. The CDR3 is 14 residues long. The CDR3 protein is CASSAGTGSDTQYF. CDR3 in DNA: TGTGCCAGCAGCGCCGGGACAGGATCAGATACGCAGTATTTT.

This clone has only one observation. The chain carries TRBV2 and TRBJ2-7; a weak D match, TRBD1 (6 bases). There are 15 residues in the CDR3. CDR1 is SNHLY and CDR2 is FYNNEI in the germline V gene. Between the trimmed V and J ends, which lost 6 bases and 6 bases, there was a span of 21 bases. CDR3 coding DNA: TGTGCCAGCAGCAACCGTGGGGGCGATCCAGGCGAGCAGTACTTC. This gives the protein CASSNRGGDPGEQYF.

The chain uses TRBV28 and TRBJ2-2, with TRBD1 identical over 7 bases. CDR1 is MDHEN, CDR2 SYDVKM, per germline. This CDR3 contains 16 residues. With 3 bases clipped from V and 7 bases from J, the junction kept 11 bases outside the gene matches. The CDR3 nucleotides read TGTGCCAGCAGTTTCTTGCCACAGGGGTGGGGCGGGGAGCTGTTTTTT. Residues: CASSFLPQGWGGELFF.

The genes are TRBV4-1 and TRBJ1-2; D is uncertain. This CDR3 spans 15 amino acids. Germline CDR1 is MGHRA and CDR2 is YSYEKL. Trimming shortened V by 3 bases and J by 4 bases, and 15 bases separated the two germline ends. The CDR3 nucleotides are TGCGCCAGCAGCCAGGCAGCCGGGATCCCCTATGGCTACACCTTC. It yields the protein CASSQAAGIPYGYTF.